This T cell receptor beta chain was retrieved from a study of T cell responses to AZD1222 COVID-19 vaccine. The table came from immunoSEQ multiplex PCR; TCRdb's copy has only in-frame clones and leaves some out. The profile covers around 96,000 clones, with 85% to 90% appearing a single time and 5.5% to 6% taken by the ten largest. Study-wide findings and caveats: Two AZD1222 doses significantly raised spike-specific TCR breadth and depth over controls. Most donors were white British, females outnumbered males, and clonal diversity was possibly underestimated. The reported proportion of spike-specific TCRs targeting unmutated variant regions was nearly half.

This clone was observed a single time. Its antigen is not known. Germline V gives CDR1 SGHNT, CDR2 YYREEE (reference sequence). The CDR3 extends over 14 amino acids. V was shortened by 4 bases and J by 3 bases, with 10 bases between the two germline ends. The source material was peripheral blood, sampled 28 days after the second AZD1222 dose. The chain recombines TRBV5-4 with TRBJ1-4; maybe TRBD1 (5 bases). The origin of this receptor is an adult who received the AZD1222 COVID-19 vaccine. Here the CDR3 DNA reads TGTGCCAGCAGCCGGGGAGGGGCTAATGAAAAACTGTTTTTT. This translates into CASSRGGANEKLFF.